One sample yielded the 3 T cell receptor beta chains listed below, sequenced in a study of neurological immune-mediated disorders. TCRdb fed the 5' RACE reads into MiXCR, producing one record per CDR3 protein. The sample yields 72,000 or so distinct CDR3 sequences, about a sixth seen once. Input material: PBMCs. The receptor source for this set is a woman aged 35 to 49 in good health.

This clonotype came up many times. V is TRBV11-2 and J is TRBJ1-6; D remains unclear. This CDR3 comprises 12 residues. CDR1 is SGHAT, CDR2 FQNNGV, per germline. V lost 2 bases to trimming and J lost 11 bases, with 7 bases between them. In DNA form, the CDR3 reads TGTGCCAGCAGCTTAAAACCCCCACCCCTCCACTTT. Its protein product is CASSLKPPPLHF.

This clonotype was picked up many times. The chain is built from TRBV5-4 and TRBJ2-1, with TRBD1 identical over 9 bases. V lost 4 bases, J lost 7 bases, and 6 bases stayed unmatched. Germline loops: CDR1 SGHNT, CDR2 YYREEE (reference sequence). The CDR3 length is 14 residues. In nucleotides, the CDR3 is TGTGCCAGCAGCCCCGGACAGGGGCGGAATGAGCAGTTCTTC. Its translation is CASSPGQGRNEQFF.

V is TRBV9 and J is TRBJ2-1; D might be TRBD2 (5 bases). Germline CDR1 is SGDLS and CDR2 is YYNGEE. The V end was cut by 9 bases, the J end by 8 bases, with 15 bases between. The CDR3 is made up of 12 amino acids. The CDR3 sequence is CATSGSTHEQFF. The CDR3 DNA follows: TGTGCCACGAGCGGTAGTACGCATGAGCAGTTCTTC.